These 26 T cell receptor beta chains originate from one sample sequenced in a study of blood T cell repertoires in COVID-19. Profiling relied on immunoSEQ multiplex PCR, and the TCRdb table lists in-frame clones only, not all of them. The top ten hold roughly 3.5% of the sample, which has about 120,000 clones, about four fifths seen once. Sequencing was done on a sample of PBMCs or T cells enriched from blood (not recorded which). These receptor sequences come from a woman in her thirties who had recovered from COVID-19.

The chain joins TRBV6-5 to TRBJ2-7, with 7 bases identical to TRBD1. Trimming removed 5 bases from V and 3 bases from J; junction bases left unmatched: 7. The CDR3 covers 14 residues. The germline V gene has CDR1 MNHEY and CDR2 SVGAGI. CDR3 amino acids: CASSPQGLNYEQYF. In DNA, the CDR3 is TGTGCCAGCAGTCCACAGGGGCTAAACTACGAGCAGTACTTC.

The chain combines TRBV7-2 with TRBJ1-5; D call uncertain. The CDR3 covers 14 residues. From germline, CDR1 is SGHTA and CDR2 FQGNSA. Trimming took off 1 base at V and 7 bases at J, with 11 bases between the two ends. CDR3: CASSLDGGKQPQHF. Here the CDR3 DNA reads TGTGCCAGCAGCTTAGATGGAGGGAAACAGCCCCAGCATTTT.

V gene TRBV18 combines with J gene TRBJ1-1; TRBD1 matches 7 bases. This CDR3 comprises 15 residues. The germline CDR1 and CDR2 sequences are KGHSH and LQKENI. V trimming: 1 base; J trimming: 10 bases; junction bases outside the gene matches: 12. CDR3 loop: CASSPLRGQEQAAFF. The CDR3 DNA is TGTGCCAGCTCACCACTCCGTGGACAGGAACAGGCAGCTTTCTTT. The whole variable domain, remainder taken from reference TRBV18 and TRBJ1-1, is NAGVMQNPRHLVRRRGQEARLRCSPMKGHSHVYWYRQLPEEGLKFMVYLQKENIIDESGMPKERFSAEFPKEGPSILRIQQVVRGDSAAYFCASSPLRGQEQAAFFGQGTRLTVV.

The rearrangement links TRBV6-1 to TRBJ2-3; D is unresolved. Deletions cut 0 bases from V and 5 bases from J, with 6 bases between. Germline V gives CDR1 MNHNS, CDR2 SASEGT. The CDR3 runs 13 residues. Here the CDR3 DNA reads TGTGCCAGCAGTGAAGCGGCGGTAGATACGCAGTATTTT. Protein product: CASSEAAVDTQYF.

V and J are TRBV4-1 and TRBJ2-2, with 7 bases lining up with TRBD1. Trimming removed 4 bases from V and 7 bases from J; junction bases left unmatched: 3. The CDR3 totals 13 residues. CDR1 is MGHRA and CDR2 is YSYEKL in the germline V gene. CDR3 DNA: TGCGCCAGCAGCCCGACAGGGATCGGGGAGCTGTTTTTT. Translation gives CASSPTGIGELFF.

This chain links TRBV7-9 with TRBJ2-2, with 7 bases identical to TRBD2. The ends lost 10 bases at V and 0 bases at J; junction bases unmatched: 8. CDR1 and CDR2 (germline): SEHNR, FQNEAQ (reference sequence). CDR3 length equals 15 residues. The CDR3 bases are TGTGCCACTCTTGGAGCGGGAACGAACACCGGGGAGCTGTTTTTT. It translates to CATLGAGTNTGELFF.

This clone appeared once. The genes are TRBV5-1 and TRBJ2-1, with 10 bases lining up with TRBD2. Trimming cost V 1 base and J 9 bases; bases outside gene matches: 7. This CDR3 contains 15 residues. From germline, CDR1 is SGHRS and CDR2 YFSETQ. The CDR3 sequence: CASSLTTSGMGEQFF. CDR3 DNA sequence: TGCGCCAGCAGCTTGACAACTAGCGGGATGGGTGAGCAGTTCTTC.

This sequence joins TRBV6-2 or TRBV6-3 and TRBJ2-5, with D perhaps TRBD1 (6 bases). CDR1 MNHEY and CDR2 SVGEGT come from the germline V gene. Trimming pared 0 bases from V and 5 bases from J, leaving 10 bases between. The length of the CDR3 is 14 residues. CDR3: CASSYSTGRETQYF. The CDR3 bases are TGTGCCAGCAGTTACTCGACAGGCCGGGAGACCCAGTACTTC.

The genes are TRBV5-4 and TRBJ2-3; D unclear. The CDR3 covers 19 residues. V lost 1 base and J lost 2, with 23 bases in between. From germline, CDR1 is SGHNT and CDR2 YYREEE (reference sequence). The CDR3 sequence: CASSLYPYLLRSPTDTQYF. The CDR3 nucleotides read TGTGCCAGCAGCTTGTATCCCTACCTACTGAGGTCCCCCACAGATACGCAGTATTTT.

This chain joins TRBV12-3 or TRBV12-4 and TRBJ1-1; 9 bases fit TRBD1. The CDR3 runs 12 residues. J lost 11 bases, V lost 6 bases, and 7 bases had no gene match. In nucleotides, the CDR3 is TGTGCCAGCAGGCAGACAGGGGGATTGGCTTTCTTT. Translating gives CASRQTGGLAFF.

J is TRBJ1-4 and V is TRBV30; D is undetermined. Germline CDR1 is GTSNPN and CDR2 is SVGIG (reference sequence). Trimming took 5 bases from V and 5 from J, leaving 18 bases between them. There are 15 residues in the CDR3. Written as DNA, the CDR3 is TGTGCCTGGGCAGGCTCGACCTCTTCGAATGAAAAACTGTTTTTT. Amino acid sequence: CAWAGSTSSNEKLFF.

This sequence joins TRBV5-1 and TRBJ1-3; D is possibly TRBD1 (6 bases). Looked up from germline, CDR1 is SGHRS and CDR2 is YFSETQ. V lost 4 bases and J 0 bases, leaving 14 bases between the germline ends. The CDR3 has 16 residues. CDR3 sequence: CASSGLDSRSGNTIYF. Here the CDR3 DNA reads TGCGCCAGCAGCGGTCTGGACAGCCGCTCTGGAAACACCATATATTTT.

In this sample, this clone turned up a few times. The chain recombines TRBV7-9 with TRBJ2-1; D is unresolved. Germline loops: CDR1 SEHNR, CDR2 FQNEAQ (reference sequence). CDR3 length: 12 residues. V was pared by 2 bases and J by 9 bases, with 8 bases between. CDR3 in amino acids: CASSLNNGEQFF. The CDR3 DNA follows: TGTGCCAGCAGCTTAAATAACGGTGAGCAGTTCTTC.

The chain uses TRBV27 and TRBJ1-1; D is ambiguous. The length of the CDR3 is 14 residues. Germline CDR1 MNHEY, CDR2 SMNVEV (reference sequence). Trimming cost V 7 bases and J 5 bases, with 17 bases left between them. In nucleotides, the CDR3 is TGTGCCAGCATATCGTCCAGATCGGGGACTGAAGCTTTCTTT. This codes for CASISSRSGTEAFF.

The CDR3 is CASGTRTVGTDTQYF. CDR3 nucleotides: TGTGCCTCTGGGACTAGAACGGTCGGCACAGATACGCAGTATTTT. The chain recombines TRBV19 with TRBJ2-3; 8 bases are shared with TRBD2. V shed 11 bases, J shed 1 base, and the junction held 11 bases outside the gene matches. The CDR3 extends over 15 amino acids. Germline CDR1 is LNHDA and CDR2 is SQIVND (reference sequence). The whole variable domain, remainder taken from reference TRBV19 and TRBJ2-3, is DGGITQSPKYLFRKEGQNVTLSCEQNLNHDAMYWYRQDPGQGLRLIYYSQIVNDFQKGDIAEGYSVSREKKESFPLTVTSAQKNPTAFYLCASGTRTVGTDTQYFGPGTRLTVL.

The chain joins TRBV7-2 to TRBJ1-4; 10 nucleotides align to TRBD1. There are 15 residues in the CDR3. V lost 5 bases and J lost 7; bases outside the gene matches: 7. From germline, CDR1 is SGHTA and CDR2 FQGNSA. The DNA of the CDR3 is TGTGCCAGCAGCCAGCAGACAGGGGGCGTTGAAAAACTGTTTTTT. Its protein product is CASSQQTGGVEKLFF.

In its sample, this clone was seen a few times. This chain connects TRBV6-4 to TRBJ1-3; D not certain. The ends were cut back, 10 bases at V and 5 bases at J, with 12 bases in the middle. This CDR3 contains 12 residues. The germline gives CDR1 MRHNA, CDR2 SNTAGT. The DNA of the CDR3 is TGTGCCACCATATCTATTCGAAACACCATATATTTT. Translation gives CATISIRNTIYF.

The genes are TRBV18 and TRBJ1-2; 8 positions match TRBD1. Germline assignment: CDR1 KGHSH and CDR2 LQKENI. The CDR3 length is 15 residues. V lost 3 bases and J lost 2; bases outside the gene matches: 5. The CDR3 loop is CASSPRGQVNYGYTF. As DNA, the CDR3 is TGTGCCAGCTCACCGCGGGGACAGGTGAACTATGGCTACACCTTC.

V and J are TRBV14 and TRBJ1-2; maybe TRBD1 (5 bases). V lost 0 bases and J lost 4, with 12 bases in between. The CDR3 is 15 residues long. CDR1 and CDR2 (germline): SGHDN, FVKESK. The CDR3 spells CASSQDGRRGYGYTF. The CDR3 DNA is TGTGCCAGCAGCCAAGATGGACGGAGGGGCTATGGCTACACCTTC.

The genes are TRBV2 and TRBJ2-5, with 9 bases lining up with TRBD1. The CDR3 sequence is 13 residues long. Germline V gene data show CDR1 as SNHLY and CDR2 as FYNNEI. Unmatched junction bases numbered 4, after V lost 6 bases and J lost 5 bases. The CDR3 sequence: CASSRGTGETQYF. CDR3 bases: TGTGCCAGCAGCCGCGGGACAGGGGAGACCCAGTACTTC. The full variable domain, completed using reference TRBV2 and TRBJ2-5, is EPEVTQTPSHQVTQMGQEVILRCVPISNHLYFYWYRQILGQKVEFLVSFYNNEISEKSEIFDDQFSVERPDGSNFTLKIRSTKLEDSAMYFCASSRGTGETQYFGPGTRLLVL.

This sequence joins TRBV29-1 and TRBJ2-5, with D tentatively TRBD2 (6 bases). CDR1 is SQVTM, CDR2 ANQGSEA, per germline. V was pared by 4 bases and J by 9 bases, with 21 bases between. This CDR3 spans 14 amino acids. The CDR3 nucleotides read TGCAGCGTTGGGGGACCTACGACTAGAAGGTCCCAGTACTTC. Its translation: CSVGGPTTRRSQYF.

The chain is built from TRBV6-1 and TRBJ2-1; the D is unclear. Germline V lookup: CDR1 MNHNS, CDR2 SASEGT. Trimming took 3 bases from V and 8 from J, leaving 8 bases between them. This CDR3 has 12 amino acids. In nucleotides, the CDR3 is TGTGCCAGCAGTGACATCAGGCATGAGCAGTTCTTC. It yields the protein CASSDIRHEQFF.

This CDR3 is CASSSSASGSLSDTQYF. The CDR3 DNA follows: TGTGCCAGCAGCTCGTCGGCTAGCGGGAGTCTTTCAGATACGCAGTATTTT. The chain joins TRBV28 to TRBJ2-3; 10 nucleotides align to TRBD2. From germline, CDR1 is MDHEN and CDR2 SYDVKM. After removal of 6 bases from V and 4 bases from J, the junction contained 13 bases not matched to a gene. CDR3 length: 17 residues.

The rearrangement links TRBV11-1 to TRBJ1-1; perhaps TRBD1 as D (5 bases). The length of the CDR3 is 14 residues. Trimming left V 3 bases short and J 2 bases short, with 10 bases between. Germline V lookup: CDR1 SGHAT, CDR2 FQDESV (reference sequence). The CDR3: CASSFGGTNTEAFF. The DNA of the CDR3 is TGTGCCAGCAGCTTTGGCGGGACTAACACTGAAGCTTTCTTT. The full variable domain, rest sourced from reference TRBV11-1 and TRBJ1-1, is EAEVAQSPRYKITEKSQAVAFWCDPISGHATLYWYRQILGQGPELLVQFQDESVVDDSQLPKDRFSAERLKGVDSTLKIQPAELGDSAMYLCASSFGGTNTEAFFGQGTRLTVV.

J is TRBJ2-2 and V is TRBV7-6; unclear D gene. CDR1 is SGHVS and CDR2 is FNYEAQ in the germline V gene. CDR3 length: 14 residues. V was pared by 2 bases and J by 4 bases, with 8 bases between. The CDR3 reads CASSLTQPTGELFF. In DNA form, the CDR3 reads TGTGCCAGCAGCTTAACACAACCCACCGGGGAGCTGTTTTTT.

The chain couples TRBV28 to TRBJ1-1; TRBD1 matches at 8 bases. In germline, CDR1 is MDHEN, CDR2 SYDVKM. The CDR3 runs 16 residues. The V and J ends lost 1 base and 0 bases, in that order; junction bases with no gene match: 4. CDR3 sequence: CASSLYGQGMNTEAFF. DNA of the CDR3: TGTGCCAGCAGTTTATATGGACAGGGAATGAACACTGAAGCTTTCTTT.